Listed below are T cell receptor beta chains from one sample, sequenced in a study of blood T cell repertoires in COVID-19. Clones were sequenced by immunoSEQ multiplex PCR, and TCRdb holds only the in-frame ones, with some missing. The sample has about 66,000 clones; just over 85% are singletons. Material: peripheral blood. All receptors derive from a man aged 50-60 years with active COVID-19. The CDR3 runs from the conserved cysteine through the conserved F or W. The D gene is left open where the match is weak. Clone size, where shown, is once, few, many, or a class for clones that have expanded.

v_call	j_call	d_call	clone_size	cdr3_aa	cdr3_nt
TRBV13	TRBJ1-2	NA	NA	CASSLDDFGRVPANYGYTF	TGTGCCAGCAGTTTAGACGATTTCGGCAGGGTTCCAGCTAACTATGGCTACACCTTC
TRBV5-1	TRBJ2-1	NA	NA	CASRPQGGSYNEQFF	TGCGCCAGCAGACCCCAGGGTGGGTCCTACAATGAGCAGTTCTTC
TRBV5-4	TRBJ2-7	NA	NA	CASSSPQIYEQYF	TGTGCCAGCAGCTCCCCCCAGATTTACGAGCAGTACTTC
TRBV7-9	TRBJ2-5	NA	few	CASSRQETQYF	TGTGCCAGCAGCCGGCAAGAGACCCAGTACTTC
TRBV3-1/TRBV3-2	TRBJ1-1	NA	NA	CASSLGWEAFF	TGTGCCAGCAGCCTCGGGTGGGAAGCTTTCTTT
TRBV6-2/TRBV6-3	TRBJ2-3	TRBD2	NA	CASSYSQTSGGITDTQYF	TGTGCCAGCAGTTACTCCCAGACTAGCGGGGGAATCACAGATACGCAGTATTTT
TRBV14	TRBJ1-1	NA	NA	CASSQVRPRGTEAFF	TGTGCCAGCAGCCAAGTTAGGCCCCGAGGCACTGAAGCTTTCTTT
TRBV19	TRBJ1-2	TRBD1	once	CASSNRGQGALGYGYTF	TGTGCCAGTAGTAACCGAGGACAGGGGGCGCTTGGCTATGGCTACACCTTC
TRBV5-1	TRBJ2-1	TRBD2	NA	CASSALAGPYNEQFF	TGCGCCAGCAGCGCTTTAGCGGGGCCATACAATGAGCAGTTCTTC
TRBV7-2	TRBJ1-2	NA	NA	CASSFRTNNYGYTF	TGTGCCAGCAGCTTTAGGACAAATAACTATGGCTACACCTTC
TRBV6-5	TRBJ2-7	TRBD1	NA	CASRRMTGGGYEQYF	TGTGCCAGCAGGCGAATGACAGGGGGCGGGTACGAGCAGTACTTC
TRBV14	TRBJ2-5	NA	NA	CASSVHWGTAGETQYF	TGTGCCAGCAGTGTCCACTGGGGCACAGCTGGAGAGACCCAGTACTTC
TRBV7-2	TRBJ1-6	NA	NA	CASSFLEGGNSPLHF	TGTGCCAGCAGCTTTCTAGAGGGTGGTAATTCACCCCTCCACTTT
TRBV7-6	TRBJ2-2	TRBD2	NA	CASSKTSGTSSTGELFF	TGTGCCAGCAGCAAAACTTCCGGGACTAGCAGCACCGGGGAGCTGTTTTTT
TRBV3-1/TRBV3-2	TRBJ2-5	TRBD2	NA	CASSLGTSGGGQETQYF	TGTGCCAGCAGCCTTGGTACTAGCGGGGGGGGTCAAGAGACCCAGTACTTC
TRBV27	TRBJ1-2	TRBD1	NA	CASRPGTGERYGYTF	TGTGCCAGCAGACCTGGGACAGGGGAACGCTATGGCTACACCTTC
TRBV10-3	TRBJ2-5	TRBD1	NA	CAIGGQGEQETQYF	TGTGCCATCGGTGGACAGGGGGAACAAGAGACCCAGTACTTC
TRBV5-1	TRBJ2-2	TRBD2	NA	CASSLGQAGDHGELFF	TGCGCCAGCAGCTTGGGCCAAGCGGGGGATCACGGGGAGCTGTTTTTT
TRBV15	TRBJ2-7	NA	NA	CATRSEVGEQYF	TGTGCCACCAGGTCCGAGGTTGGCGAGCAGTACTTC
TRBV7-2	TRBJ2-2	NA	NA	CASSLRGNTGELFF	TGTGCCAGCAGCTTAAGGGGGAACACCGGGGAGCTGTTTTTT
TRBV10-2	TRBJ2-3	TRBD2	NA	CASTPLAGGPGGTQYF	TGCGCCAGCACTCCCCTAGCGGGAGGGCCAGGTGGTACGCAGTATTTT
TRBV7-3	TRBJ1-5	NA	NA	CASTEGEANQPQHF	TGTGCCAGCACTGAAGGGGAGGCCAATCAGCCCCAGCATTTT
TRBV5-6	TRBJ1-1	NA	NA	CASSSPDRNTEAFF	TGTGCCAGCAGCTCCCCAGACAGGAACACTGAAGCTTTCTTT
TRBV24-1	TRBJ2-1	TRBD1	NA	CATSDRAPGQGYNEQFF	TGTGCCACCAGTGACCGAGCACCGGGACAGGGGTACAATGAGCAGTTCTTC
TRBV27	TRBJ2-1	NA	NA	CASSPQIRDEQFF	TGTGCCAGCAGTCCCCAGATCCGGGATGAGCAGTTCTTC
TRBV5-4	TRBJ2-5	TRBD2	NA	CASSQGLAGVETQYF	TGTGCCAGCAGCCAGGGACTAGCGGGAGTAGAGACCCAGTACTTC
TRBV2	TRBJ2-7	TRBD1	NA	CASSEEGATVGEQYF	TGTGCCAGCAGTGAAGAGGGGGCTACCGTAGGCGAGCAGTACTTC
TRBV7-9	TRBJ1-2	NA	NA	CASSRVYGYTF	TGTGCCAGCAGCCGGGTATATGGCTACACCTTC
TRBV5-1	TRBJ2-3	TRBD1	NA	CASSPSDRGGGTDTQYF	TGCGCCAGCAGCCCCTCGGACAGGGGAGGAGGCACAGATACGCAGTATTTT
TRBV11-3	TRBJ2-3	TRBD2	NA	CASSLGLDGDTDTQYF	TGTGCCAGCAGCCTCGGACTAGATGGAGACACAGATACGCAGTATTTT
TRBV6-5	TRBJ2-2	TRBD1	NA	CASSYPTGGVTGELFF	TGTGCCAGCAGTTACCCGACAGGGGGCGTCACCGGGGAGCTGTTTTTT